Given below is one TCR beta chain in context. Clones were sequenced by immunoSEQ multiplex PCR, and TCRdb holds only the in-frame ones, with some missing. Found here are about 180,000 clones, 80% to 90% of them singletons; the top ten hold under 3%. This sample is part of a study of blood T cell repertoires in COVID-19. Trimming took 4 bases from V and 2 from J; bases not matched to a gene: 7. Germline V lookup: CDR1 SGDLS, CDR2 YYNGEE. The CDR3 has 16 amino acids. The receptor's source is a woman aged 40 to 49 with acute COVID-19. V is TRBV9 and J is TRBJ2-5, with 11 positions matching TRBD2. The sequenced sample consisted of PBMCs or T cells enriched from blood (not recorded which). CDR3 DNA: TGTGCCAGCAGCCGCGGGGTAGCGGGGGGGCAAGAGACCCAGTACTTC. It yields the protein CASSRGVAGGQETQYF.